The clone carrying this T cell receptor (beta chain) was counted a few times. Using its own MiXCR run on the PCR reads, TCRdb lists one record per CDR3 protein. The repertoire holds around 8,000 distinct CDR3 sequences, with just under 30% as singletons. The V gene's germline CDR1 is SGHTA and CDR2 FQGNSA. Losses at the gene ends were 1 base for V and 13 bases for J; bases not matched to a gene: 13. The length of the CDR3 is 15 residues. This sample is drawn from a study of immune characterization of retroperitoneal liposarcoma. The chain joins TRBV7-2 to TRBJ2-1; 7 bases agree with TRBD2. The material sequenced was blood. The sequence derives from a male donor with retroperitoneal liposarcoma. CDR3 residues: CASSLDGPWRETQFF. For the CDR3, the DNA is TGTGCCAGCAGCTTAGATGGACCTTGGCGGGAGACCCAGTTCTTC.